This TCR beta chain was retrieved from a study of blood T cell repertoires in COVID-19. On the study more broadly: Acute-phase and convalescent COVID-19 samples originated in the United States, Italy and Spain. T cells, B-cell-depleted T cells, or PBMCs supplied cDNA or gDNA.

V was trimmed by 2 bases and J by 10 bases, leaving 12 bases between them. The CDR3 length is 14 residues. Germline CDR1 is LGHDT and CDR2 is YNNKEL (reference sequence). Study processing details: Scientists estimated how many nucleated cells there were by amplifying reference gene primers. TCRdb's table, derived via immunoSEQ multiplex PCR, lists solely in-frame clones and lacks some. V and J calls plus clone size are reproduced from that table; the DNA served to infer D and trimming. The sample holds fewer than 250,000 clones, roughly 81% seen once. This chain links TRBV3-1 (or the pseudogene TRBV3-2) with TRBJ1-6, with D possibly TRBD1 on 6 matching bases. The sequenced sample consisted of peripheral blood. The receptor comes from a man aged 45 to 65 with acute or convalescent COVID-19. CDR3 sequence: CASSQTGNNSPLHF. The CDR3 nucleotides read TGTGCCAGCAGCCAAACAGGGAACAACTCACCCCTCCACTTT.